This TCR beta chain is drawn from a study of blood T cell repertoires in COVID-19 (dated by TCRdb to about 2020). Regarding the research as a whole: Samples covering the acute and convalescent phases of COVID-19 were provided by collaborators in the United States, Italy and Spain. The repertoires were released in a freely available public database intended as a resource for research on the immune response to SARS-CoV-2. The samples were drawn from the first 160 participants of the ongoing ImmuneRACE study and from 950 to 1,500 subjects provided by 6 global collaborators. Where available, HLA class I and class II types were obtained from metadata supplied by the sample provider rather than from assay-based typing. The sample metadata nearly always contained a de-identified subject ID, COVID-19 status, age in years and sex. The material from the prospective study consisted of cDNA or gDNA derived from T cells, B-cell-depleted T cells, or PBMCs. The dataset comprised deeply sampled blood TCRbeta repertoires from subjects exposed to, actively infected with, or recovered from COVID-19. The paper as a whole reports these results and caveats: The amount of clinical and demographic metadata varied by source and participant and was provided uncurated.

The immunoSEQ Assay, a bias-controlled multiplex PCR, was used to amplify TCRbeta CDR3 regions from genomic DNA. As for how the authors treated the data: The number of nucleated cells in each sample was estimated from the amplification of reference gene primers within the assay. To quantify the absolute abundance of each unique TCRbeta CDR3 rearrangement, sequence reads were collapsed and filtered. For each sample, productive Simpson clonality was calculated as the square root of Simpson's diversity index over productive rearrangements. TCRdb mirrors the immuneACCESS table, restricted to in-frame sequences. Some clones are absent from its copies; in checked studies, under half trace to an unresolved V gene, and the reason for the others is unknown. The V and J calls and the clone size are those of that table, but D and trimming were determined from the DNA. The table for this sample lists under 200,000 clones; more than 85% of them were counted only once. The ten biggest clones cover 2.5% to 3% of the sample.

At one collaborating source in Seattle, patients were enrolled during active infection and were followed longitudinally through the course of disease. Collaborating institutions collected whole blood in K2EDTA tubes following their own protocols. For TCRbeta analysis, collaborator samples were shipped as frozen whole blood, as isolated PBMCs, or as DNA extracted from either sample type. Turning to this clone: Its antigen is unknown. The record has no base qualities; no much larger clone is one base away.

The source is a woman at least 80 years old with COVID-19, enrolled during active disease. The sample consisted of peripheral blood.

The CDR3 amino acid sequence is: CASSGETGNYGYTF. DNA sequence: TGTGCCAGCAGTGGGGAGACAGGGAACTATGGCTACACCTTC. The chain employs TRBV2 and TRBJ1-2; 7 central nucleotides agree with TRBD1. Taken from cysteine to phenylalanine, the CDR3 has 14 residues. Solely the CDR3 DNA is kept, with 42 bases framed from the first base. The CDR1 and CDR2 encoded by the germline V gene are SNHLY and FYNNEI. V trim: 4 bases; J trim: 2 bases; unmatched bases: 4.